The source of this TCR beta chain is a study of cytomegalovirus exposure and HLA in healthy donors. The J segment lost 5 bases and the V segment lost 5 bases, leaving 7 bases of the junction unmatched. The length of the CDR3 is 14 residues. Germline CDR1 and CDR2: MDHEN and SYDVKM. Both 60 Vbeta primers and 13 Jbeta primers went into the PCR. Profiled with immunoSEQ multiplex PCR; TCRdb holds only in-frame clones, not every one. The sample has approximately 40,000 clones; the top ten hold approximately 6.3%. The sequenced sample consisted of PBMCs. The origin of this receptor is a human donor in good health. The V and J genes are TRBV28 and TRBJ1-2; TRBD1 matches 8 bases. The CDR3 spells CASSPQGAGYGYTF. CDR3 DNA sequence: TGTGCCAGCAGTCCTCAGGGGGCGGGGTATGGCTACACCTTC.